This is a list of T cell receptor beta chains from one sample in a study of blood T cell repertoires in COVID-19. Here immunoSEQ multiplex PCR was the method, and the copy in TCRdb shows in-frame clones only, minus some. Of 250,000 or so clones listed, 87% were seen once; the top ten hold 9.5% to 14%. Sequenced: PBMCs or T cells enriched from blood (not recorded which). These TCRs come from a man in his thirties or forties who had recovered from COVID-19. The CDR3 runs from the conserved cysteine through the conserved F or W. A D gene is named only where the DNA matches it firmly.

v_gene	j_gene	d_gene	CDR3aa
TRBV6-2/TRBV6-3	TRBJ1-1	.	CASSYVRQKIQSTEAFF
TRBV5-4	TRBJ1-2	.	CASSLGASSRRDGYTF
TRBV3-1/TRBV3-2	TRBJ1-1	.	CASSHLTEGTEAFF
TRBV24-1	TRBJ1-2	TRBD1	CATSEGQGTNYGYTF
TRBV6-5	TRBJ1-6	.	CASSYAGRINSPLHF
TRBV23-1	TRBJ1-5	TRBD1	CASSQTDRGNQPQHF
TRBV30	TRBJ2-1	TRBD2	CAWSPYAFGTSGYNEQFF
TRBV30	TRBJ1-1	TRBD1	CAWSVTGAGAFF
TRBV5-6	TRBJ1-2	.	CASSPALWSSNYGYTF
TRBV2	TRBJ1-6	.	CASSGPGKGFTLHF
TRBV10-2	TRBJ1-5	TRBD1	CASKPGTAANQPQHF
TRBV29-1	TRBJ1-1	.	CSVEQGSFEAFF
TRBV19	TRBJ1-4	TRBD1	CASSAQGALEKLFF
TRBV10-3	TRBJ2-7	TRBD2	CAISRVAGGTTYEQYF